These 28 T cell receptor beta chains came from one sample sequenced in a study of blood T cell repertoires in COVID-19. The table came from immunoSEQ multiplex PCR; TCRdb's copy has only in-frame clones and leaves some out. This sample has around 200,000 clones; around 84% occur once, and the top ten carry 3% to 3.5%. Input material: PBMCs or T cells enriched from blood (not recorded which). The receptor source for this set is a woman aged 25 to 45 who had recovered from COVID-19.

The chain joins TRBV7-8 to TRBJ2-7, with D possibly matching TRBD2 (6 bases). CDR3 length: 13 amino acids. The germline CDR1 and CDR2 sequences are SGHVS and FQNEAQ. Trimming cost V 1 base and J 6 bases, with 10 bases left between them. The CDR3 DNA is TGTGCCAGCAGCTTAGGCGGGACGGGCGAGCAGTACGTC. Its translation is CASSLGGTGEQYV.

The chain joins TRBV2 to TRBJ1-6, with D hard to call. Germline CDR1 reads SNHLY; CDR2 reads FYNNEI. V was cut by 8 bases and J by 5 bases, with 16 bases left in between. The CDR3 runs to 15 residues. CDR3 protein: CASERAPTHNSPLHF. CDR3 nucleotide sequence: TGTGCCAGCGAGAGGGCCCCAACCCATAATTCACCCCTCCACTTT.

This clone was seen just once. The chain recombines TRBV27 with TRBJ1-6; 7 bases agree with TRBD1. Trimming at V came to 6 bases and at J to 3 bases, leaving 23 bases not matched to a gene. From germline, CDR1 is MNHEY and CDR2 SMNVEV (reference sequence). There are 21 residues in the CDR3. The CDR3 region has the DNA TGTGCCAGCAGCGCCGACCGACGAGGTCTCAGGGGGGAGTTCTATAATTCACCCCTCCACTTT. Protein: CASSADRRGLRGEFYNSPLHF.

The chain has TRBV19 and TRBJ2-7; 10 bases fit TRBD2. The germline CDR1 and CDR2 sequences are LNHDA and SQIVND (reference sequence). The CDR3 sequence is 16 residues long. The V and J ends lost 5 bases and 0 bases, in that order; junction bases with no gene match: 7. The CDR3 protein is CASSLGLAQPSYEQYF. The CDR3 nucleotides read TGTGCCAGTAGTTTGGGACTAGCGCAACCCTCCTACGAGCAGTACTTC.

The table lists this clone with a few counts. The chain employs TRBV10-3 and TRBJ2-7; tentative D call: TRBD1 (6 bases). The CDR3 runs 13 residues. V lost 0 bases to trimming and J lost 5 bases, with 8 bases between them. Germline V gene sequence: CDR1 ENHRY, CDR2 SYGVKD. The CDR3 is CAISESRQDEQYV. Written as DNA, the CDR3 is TGTGCCATCAGTGAGTCGAGACAGGACGAGCAGTACGTC.

This clone was seen just once. The rearrangement uses TRBV6-5 and TRBJ2-7; the D is unclear. The CDR3 is 11 amino acids. CDR1 and CDR2 from the germline V gene are MNHEY and SVGAGI. V was trimmed by 7 bases and J by 7 bases, leaving 11 bases between them. CDR3 sequence reads: CASTASREQYV. CDR3 in DNA: TGTGCCAGCACCGCCAGTCGAGAGCAGTACGTC.

The chain combines TRBV7-8 with TRBJ2-5, with 8 bases identical to TRBD2. The CDR3 runs to 15 residues. From germline, CDR1 is SGHVS and CDR2 FQNEAQ. Trimming removed 5 bases from V and 3 bases from J; junction bases left unmatched: 8. The DNA of the CDR3 is TGTGCCAGCAGCGCCAGGGGAGCGGGAGAAGAGACCCAGTACTTC. This codes for CASSARGAGEETQYF.

This clone was seen only a few times. This chain uses TRBV7-2 with TRBJ1-1; 7 bases line up with TRBD1. The CDR3 sequence is 17 residues long. Germline assignment: CDR1 SGHTA and CDR2 FQGNSA. V was clipped by 1 base and J by 0 bases; unmatched bases: 8. The CDR3 region is CASSLVQGVRLNTEAFF. CDR3 nucleotides: TGTGCCAGCAGCTTAGTGCAGGGGGTTCGGTTGAACACTGAAGCTTTCTTT.

This clone was seen only once. The genes are TRBV19 and TRBJ1-1; weak D call: TRBD1 (6 bases). Germline V gene sequence: CDR1 LNHDA, CDR2 SQIVND (reference sequence). The CDR3 is made up of 14 amino acids. V shed 6 bases and J shed 7 bases, with 18 bases lying between them. The CDR3 DNA is TGTGCCAGTAGCGGGTGGAACAGGGTTGATGAAGCTTTCTTT. It specifies CASSGWNRVDEAFF.

In its sample, this clone was seen once. The V and J genes are TRBV9 and TRBJ1-2; 7 bases agree with TRBD1. The CDR3 consists of 15 residues. Germline V CDR1 and CDR2: SGDLS, YYNGEE. J gave up 8 bases and V 0 bases, and 10 bases lay outside the gene matches. CDR3 loop: CASSVETGAVGGYTF. CDR3 in DNA: TGTGCCAGCAGCGTAGAAACAGGGGCGGTTGGCGGCTACACCTTC.

CDR3 bases: TGTGCCAGCAGCCCGGCGGGAGGGCCTAATGGTGAGCAGTTCTTC. Translated, it gives CASSPAGGPNGEQFF. The V call is TRBV7-6, the J call TRBJ2-1; 9 positions match TRBD2. Unmatched junction bases numbered 11, after V lost 5 bases and J lost 9 bases. The CDR3 has 15 residues. Germline CDR1 reads SGHVS; CDR2 reads FNYEAQ.

As to this clone: Different DNA sequences within this sample yield the same CDR3. The V and J genes are TRBV6-4 and TRBJ2-6; the D gene is possibly TRBD1 (6 bases). In germline, CDR1 is MRHNA, CDR2 SNTAGT. Trimming took 0 bases from V and 0 from J, leaving 6 bases between them. The CDR3 runs 16 residues. The DNA of the CDR3 is TGTGCCAGCAGTGACTCAGGGGGCTCTGGGGCCAACGTCCTGACTTTC. It yields the protein CASSDSGGSGANVLTF.

The V gene is TRBV5-1, the J gene TRBJ1-5; TRBD1 matches 10 bases. Trimming cost V 5 bases and J 2 bases; bases outside gene matches: 4. CDR1 and CDR2 from the germline V gene are SGHRS and YFSETQ. This CDR3 has 15 residues. The CDR3 nucleotides are TGCGCCAGCAGTACCGGGACAGGGGGCAATCAGCCCCAGCATTTT. This codes for CASSTGTGGNQPQHF.

V gene TRBV7-9 combines with J gene TRBJ2-6; D may be TRBD2 (7 bases). Germline loops: CDR1 SEHNR, CDR2 FQNEAQ (reference sequence). The CDR3 spans 17 residues. The ends were cut back, 3 bases at V and 4 bases at J, with 16 bases in the middle. The CDR3 DNA reads as TGTGCCAGCAGCTTCAGTGCGGGGGCGCGAGGGGCCAACGTCCTGACTTTC. It translates to CASSFSAGARGANVLTF.

This chain uses TRBV28 with TRBJ2-7, with TRBD2 matching 7 bases. Losses at the gene ends were 1 base for V and 4 bases for J; bases not matched to a gene: 16. Germline V gene lookup returns CDR1 MDHEN and CDR2 SYDVKM. The CDR3 runs 18 residues. CDR3 sequence reads: CASSLSGFGGRDGYEQYF. The CDR3 DNA reads as TGTGCCAGCAGTTTATCTGGCTTTGGGGGGAGGGACGGTTACGAGCAGTACTTC.

This clone was counted a single time. J is TRBJ2-2 and V is TRBV2; 7 bases fit TRBD2. Germline assignment: CDR1 SNHLY and CDR2 FYNNEI. The J segment lost 1 base and the V segment lost 7 bases, leaving 6 bases of the junction unmatched. The CDR3 runs 15 residues. In DNA form, the CDR3 reads TGTGCCAGCATGGGTGGACTAGAGAACACCGGGGAGCTGTTTTTT. It is translated as CASMGGLENTGELFF.

The chain is built from TRBV6-5 and TRBJ2-7; 9 nucleotides line up with TRBD2. Germline trimming cut 11 bases from V and 0 bases from J; bases unmatched to any gene: 5. The CDR3 sequence is 13 residues long. CDR1 and CDR2 (germline): MNHEY, SVGAGI. The CDR3 region has the DNA TGTGCCTCCCGACTAGCGGCCTCCTACGAGCAGTACTTC. It is translated as CASRLAASYEQYF.

This clone has a single count. This chain links TRBV7-2 with TRBJ1-2; possible D gene TRBD1, 6 bases. Germline CDR1 and CDR2: SGHTA and FQGNSA. V gave up 5 bases and J gave up 0 bases, with 13 bases separating them. The CDR3 extends over 15 amino acids. CDR3 residues: CASSPWGTSNYGYTF. The CDR3 nucleotides read TGTGCCAGCAGCCCTTGGGGGACATCTAACTATGGCTACACCTTC. The whole variable domain, filled in from reference TRBV7-2 and TRBJ1-2, reads GAGVSQSPSNKVTEKGKDVELRCDPISGHTALYWYRQSLGQGLEFLIYFQGNSAPDKSGLPSDRFSAERTGGSVSTLTIQRTQQEDSAVYLCASSPWGTSNYGYTFGSGTRLTVV.

This sequence joins TRBV7-8 and TRBJ2-6, with D tentatively TRBD2 (5 bases). Per germline, CDR1 SGHVS and CDR2 FQNEAQ. The CDR3 spans 15 residues. V dropped 5 bases and J dropped 0 bases, with 8 bases sitting between them. The CDR3, as DNA: TGTGCCAGCAGCCTCGGGGTCTCTGGGGCCAACGTCCTGACTTTC. Its protein is CASSLGVSGANVLTF.

This clone was seen once. The chain joins TRBV27 to TRBJ1-1; 9 bases agree with TRBD1. The CDR3 is 15 residues long. The junction had 11 bases not matched to a gene; V was cut back by 5 bases and J by 7 bases. CDR1 and CDR2 from the germline V gene are MNHEY and SMNVEV (reference sequence). The CDR3 is CASSEPRDRAIEAFF. The CDR3 bases are TGTGCCAGCAGTGAACCCCGGGACAGGGCGATTGAAGCTTTCTTT.

This rearrangement joins TRBV2 to TRBJ2-4; D gene uncertain. From germline, CDR1 is SNHLY and CDR2 FYNNEI. The CDR3 spans 13 residues. Trimming pared 8 bases from V and 0 bases from J, leaving 8 bases between. The CDR3 bases are TGTGCCAGCCAGTGGCTAGCCAAAAACATTCAGTACTTC. Translating it yields CASQWLAKNIQYF.

The chain combines TRBV9 with TRBJ1-2; D remains ambiguous. The CDR3 is 13 residues long. The ends were cut back, 0 bases at V and 8 bases at J, with 11 bases in the middle. The germline gives CDR1 SGDLS, CDR2 YYNGEE. CDR3 DNA sequence: TGTGCCAGCAGCGTAGCGGGAGATTGGGGCTACACCTTC. It is translated as CASSVAGDWGYTF.

This rearrangement joins TRBV5-6 to TRBJ1-1; 7 positions match TRBD1. The CDR3 extends over 16 amino acids. V was pared by 4 bases and J by 0 bases, with 9 bases of the junction left unmatched. Germline CDR1 is SGHDT and CDR2 is YYEEEE. CDR3 protein: CASSRPGGRVNTEAFF. The CDR3 DNA reads as TGTGCCAGCAGCCGGCCAGGGGGACGAGTGAACACTGAAGCTTTCTTT. Combining the CDR3 with reference TRBV5-6 and TRBJ1-1 gives the whole variable domain DAGVTQSPTHLIKTRGQQVTLRCSPKSGHDTVSWYQQALGQGPQFIFQYYEEEERQRGNFPDRFSGHQFPNYSSELNVNALLLGDSALYLCASSRPGGRVNTEAFFGQGTRLTVV.

V is TRBV5-4 and J is TRBJ2-5; 7 bases fit TRBD1. V lost 0 bases and J lost 5; bases outside the gene matches: 10. CDR1 is SGHNT, CDR2 YYREEE, per germline (reference sequence). The CDR3 is 16 amino acids. The CDR3: CASSLAEGQGVETQYF. CDR3 bases: TGTGCCAGCAGCTTGGCTGAGGGGCAGGGGGTGGAGACCCAGTACTTC.

J is TRBJ1-1 and V is TRBV30, with a weak D call TRBD1 (5 bases). CDR1 GTSNPN and CDR2 SVGIG come from the germline V gene (reference sequence). There are 12 residues in the CDR3. V lost 2 bases and J lost 11, with 15 bases in between. The CDR3 bases are TGTGCCTGGAGTTATCGGGGGATTGTCGCTTTCTTT. Its translation: CAWSYRGIVAFF.

V is TRBV15 and J is TRBJ1-5, with D possibly matching TRBD1 (6 bases). Looked up from germline, CDR1 is LNHNV and CDR2 is YYDKDF (reference sequence). V dropped 1 base and J dropped 6 bases, with 16 bases sitting between them. The CDR3 is made up of 16 amino acids. CDR3 amino acids: CATSRVSGVGSQPQHF. CDR3 sequence (DNA): TGTGCCACCAGCAGAGTGTCAGGGGTTGGTAGTCAGCCCCAGCATTTT. The full variable domain, with the rest looked up from reference TRBV15 and TRBJ1-5, is DAMVIQNPRYQVTQFGKPVTLSCSQTLNHNVMYWYQQKSSQAPKLLFHYYDKDFNNEADTPDNFQSRRPNTSFCFLDIRSPGLGDTAMYLCATSRVSGVGSQPQHFGDGTRLSIL.

V gene TRBV7-2 combines with J gene TRBJ1-4, with TRBD1 as a possible D gene (6 bases). The CDR3 contains 16 residues. V gave up 4 bases and J gave up 8 bases, with 20 bases separating them. Germline CDR1 reads SGHTA; CDR2 reads FQGNSA. CDR3 DNA: TGTGCCAGCAGCTATACAGGGTTCGCTCCGGGCGAAAAACTGTTTTTT. Protein sequence: CASSYTGFAPGEKLFF.

The chain couples TRBV15 to TRBJ1-2, with 7 bases lining up with TRBD1. V shed 3 bases, J shed 0 bases, and the junction held 7 bases outside the gene matches. In germline, CDR1 is LNHNV, CDR2 YYDKDF (reference sequence). The CDR3 length is 16 residues. CDR3 amino acids: CATSSDRTGANYGYTF. Written as DNA, the CDR3 is TGTGCCACCAGCAGTGACAGGACAGGAGCTAACTATGGCTACACCTTC.